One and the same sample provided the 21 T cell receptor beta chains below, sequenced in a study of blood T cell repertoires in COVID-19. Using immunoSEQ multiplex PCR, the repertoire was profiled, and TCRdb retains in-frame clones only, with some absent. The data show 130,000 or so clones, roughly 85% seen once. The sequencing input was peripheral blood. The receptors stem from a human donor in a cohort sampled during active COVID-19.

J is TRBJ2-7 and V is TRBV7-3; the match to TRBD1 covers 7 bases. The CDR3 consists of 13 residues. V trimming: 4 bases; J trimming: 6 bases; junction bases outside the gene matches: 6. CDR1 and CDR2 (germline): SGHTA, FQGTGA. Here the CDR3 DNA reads TGTGCCAGCAGCTCCGCACGACAGGGCGAGCAGTACTTC. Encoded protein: CASSSARQGEQYF.

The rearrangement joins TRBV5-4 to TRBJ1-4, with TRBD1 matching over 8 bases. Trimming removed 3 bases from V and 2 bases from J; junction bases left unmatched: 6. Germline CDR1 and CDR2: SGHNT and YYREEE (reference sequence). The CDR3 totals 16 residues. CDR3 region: CASSSGQGLTNEKLFF. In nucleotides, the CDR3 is TGTGCCAGCAGCTCCGGACAGGGACTGACTAATGAAAAACTGTTTTTT.

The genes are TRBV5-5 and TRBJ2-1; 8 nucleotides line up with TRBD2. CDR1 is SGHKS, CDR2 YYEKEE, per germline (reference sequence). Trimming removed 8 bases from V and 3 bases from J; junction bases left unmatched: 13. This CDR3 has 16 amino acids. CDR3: CASSTAAGLGYNEQFF. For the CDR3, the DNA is TGTGCCAGTTCTACCGCAGCGGGACTAGGCTACAATGAGCAGTTCTTC.

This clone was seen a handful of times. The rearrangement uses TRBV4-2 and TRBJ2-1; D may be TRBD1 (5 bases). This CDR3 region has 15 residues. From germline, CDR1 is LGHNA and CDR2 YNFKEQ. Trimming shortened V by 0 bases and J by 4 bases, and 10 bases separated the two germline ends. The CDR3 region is CASSQDKGQYNEQFF. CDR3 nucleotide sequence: TGTGCCAGCAGCCAAGATAAGGGGCAGTACAATGAGCAGTTCTTC.

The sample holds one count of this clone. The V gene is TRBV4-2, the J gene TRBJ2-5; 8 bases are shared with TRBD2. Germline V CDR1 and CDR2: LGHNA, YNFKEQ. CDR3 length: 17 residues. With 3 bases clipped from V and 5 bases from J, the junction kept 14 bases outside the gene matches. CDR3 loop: CASSHGTLAGQAETQYF. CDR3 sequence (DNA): TGTGCCAGCAGCCATGGCACCCTAGCGGGTCAAGCGGAGACCCAGTACTTC.

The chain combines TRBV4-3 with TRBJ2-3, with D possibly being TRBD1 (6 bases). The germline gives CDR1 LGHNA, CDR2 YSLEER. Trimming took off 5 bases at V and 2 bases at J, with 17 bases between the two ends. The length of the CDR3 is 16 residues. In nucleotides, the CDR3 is TGCGCCAGCAGCACACAACATGGGACAACCACAGATACGCAGTATTTT. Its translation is CASSTQHGTTTDTQYF.

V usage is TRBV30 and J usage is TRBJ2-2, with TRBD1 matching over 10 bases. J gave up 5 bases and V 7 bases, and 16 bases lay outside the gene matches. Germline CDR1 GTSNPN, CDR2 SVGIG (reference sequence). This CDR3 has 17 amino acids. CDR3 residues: CASTRAYGQGETGELFF. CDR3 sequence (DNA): TGTGCCTCCACCCGAGCTTACGGACAGGGGGAGACCGGGGAGCTGTTTTTT.

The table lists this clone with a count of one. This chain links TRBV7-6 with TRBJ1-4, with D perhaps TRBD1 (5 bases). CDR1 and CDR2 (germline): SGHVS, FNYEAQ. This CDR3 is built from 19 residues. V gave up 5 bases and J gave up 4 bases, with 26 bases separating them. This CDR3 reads CASSARHRSSGLGNEKLFF. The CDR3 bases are TGTGCCAGCAGCGCCCGACATAGATCCTCAGGGTTAGGTAATGAAAAACTGTTTTTT. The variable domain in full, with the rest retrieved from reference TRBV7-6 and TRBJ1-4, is GAGVSQSPRYKVTKRGQDVALRCDPISGHVSLYWYRQALGQGPEFLTYFNYEAQQDKSGLPNDRFSAERPEGSISTLTIQRTEQRDSAMYRCASSARHRSSGLGNEKLFFGSGTQLSVL.

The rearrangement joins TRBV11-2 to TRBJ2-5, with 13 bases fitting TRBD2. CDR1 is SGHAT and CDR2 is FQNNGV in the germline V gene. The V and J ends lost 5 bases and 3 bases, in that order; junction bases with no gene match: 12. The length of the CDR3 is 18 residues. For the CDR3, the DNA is TGTGCCAGCAGCGCCGCCGGGACTAGCGGGGTGAGGAAAGAGACCCAGTACTTC. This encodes CASSAAGTSGVRKETQYF.

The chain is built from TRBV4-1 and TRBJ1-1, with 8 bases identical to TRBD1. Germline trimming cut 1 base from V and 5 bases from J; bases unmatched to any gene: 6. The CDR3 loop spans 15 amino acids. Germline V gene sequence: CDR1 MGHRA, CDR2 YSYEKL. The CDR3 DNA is TGCGCCAGCAGCCAAGGGACAGGGAAAGGGACTGAAGCTTTCTTT. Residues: CASSQGTGKGTEAFF.

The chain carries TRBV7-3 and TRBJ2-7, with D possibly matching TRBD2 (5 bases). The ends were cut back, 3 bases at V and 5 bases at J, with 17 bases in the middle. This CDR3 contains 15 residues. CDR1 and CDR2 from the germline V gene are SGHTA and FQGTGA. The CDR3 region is CASSFGGRPAHEQYF. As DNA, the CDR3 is TGTGCCAGCAGCTTCGGAGGTCGACCAGCCCACGAGCAGTACTTC.

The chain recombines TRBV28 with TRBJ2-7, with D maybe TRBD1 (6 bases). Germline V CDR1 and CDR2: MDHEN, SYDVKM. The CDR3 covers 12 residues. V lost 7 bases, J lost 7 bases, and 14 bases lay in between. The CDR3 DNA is TGTGCCAGCACCCCCCCAGGGGAAGAGCAGTACTTC. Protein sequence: CASTPPGEEQYF. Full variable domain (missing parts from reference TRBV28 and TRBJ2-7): DVKVTQSSRYLVKRTGEKVFLECVQDMDHENMFWYRQDPGLGLRLIYFSYDVKMKEKGDIPEGYSVSREKKERFSLILESASTNQTSMYLCASTPPGEEQYFGPGTRLTVT.

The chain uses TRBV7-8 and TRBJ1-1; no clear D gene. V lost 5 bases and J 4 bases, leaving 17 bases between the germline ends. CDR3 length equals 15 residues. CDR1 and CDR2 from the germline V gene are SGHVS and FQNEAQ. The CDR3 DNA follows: TGTGCCAGCAGCCCCCAGACACCCCGGGGCACTGAAGCTTTCTTT. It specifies CASSPQTPRGTEAFF.

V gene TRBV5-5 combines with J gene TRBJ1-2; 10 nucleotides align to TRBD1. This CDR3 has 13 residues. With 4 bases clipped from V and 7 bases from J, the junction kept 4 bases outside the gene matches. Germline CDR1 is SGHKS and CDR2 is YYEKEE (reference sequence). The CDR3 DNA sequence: TGTGCCAGCAGCCAGACAGGGGGCTCTGGCTACACCTTC. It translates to CASSQTGGSGYTF.

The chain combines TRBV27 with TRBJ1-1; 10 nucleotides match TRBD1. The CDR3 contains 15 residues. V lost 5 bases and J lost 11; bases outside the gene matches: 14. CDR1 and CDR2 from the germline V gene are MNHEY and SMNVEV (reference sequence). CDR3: CASSPNRDRGVTAFF. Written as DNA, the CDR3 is TGTGCCAGCAGTCCGAACCGGGACAGGGGAGTCACGGCTTTCTTT.

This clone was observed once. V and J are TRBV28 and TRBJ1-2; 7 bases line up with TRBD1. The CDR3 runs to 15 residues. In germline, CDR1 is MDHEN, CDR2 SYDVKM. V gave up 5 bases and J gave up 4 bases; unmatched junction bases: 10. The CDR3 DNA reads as TGTGCCAGCAGTAAGACACAGGGGACTTTCTATGGCTACACCTTC. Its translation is CASSKTQGTFYGYTF.

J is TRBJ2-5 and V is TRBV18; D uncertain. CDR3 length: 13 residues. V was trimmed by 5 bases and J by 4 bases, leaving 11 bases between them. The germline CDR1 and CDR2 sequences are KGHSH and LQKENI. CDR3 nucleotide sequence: TGTGCCAGCTCAACCACCGGCGGAGAGACCCAGTACTTC. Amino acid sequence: CASSTTGGETQYF.

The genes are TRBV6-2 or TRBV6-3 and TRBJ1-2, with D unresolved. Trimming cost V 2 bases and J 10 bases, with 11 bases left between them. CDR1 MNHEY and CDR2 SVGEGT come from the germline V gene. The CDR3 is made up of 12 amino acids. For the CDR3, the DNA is TGTGCCAGCAGTTACGGAGCCCCCCCCTACACCTTC. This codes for CASSYGAPPYTF.

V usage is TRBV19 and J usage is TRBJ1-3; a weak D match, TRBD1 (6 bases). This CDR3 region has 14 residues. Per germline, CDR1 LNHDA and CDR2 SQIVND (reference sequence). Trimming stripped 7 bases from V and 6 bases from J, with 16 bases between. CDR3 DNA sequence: TGTGCCAGTACCCATGGCCGGGGACAAAACACCATATATTTT. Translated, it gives CASTHGRGQNTIYF.

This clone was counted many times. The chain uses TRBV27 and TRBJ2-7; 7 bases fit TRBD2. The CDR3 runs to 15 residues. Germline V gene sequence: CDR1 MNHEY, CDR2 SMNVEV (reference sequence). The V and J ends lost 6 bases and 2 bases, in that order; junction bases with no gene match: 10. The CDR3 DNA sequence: TGTGCCAGCAGATATCTTCGGCGGGAGACCTACGAGCAGTACTTC. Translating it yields CASRYLRRETYEQYF.

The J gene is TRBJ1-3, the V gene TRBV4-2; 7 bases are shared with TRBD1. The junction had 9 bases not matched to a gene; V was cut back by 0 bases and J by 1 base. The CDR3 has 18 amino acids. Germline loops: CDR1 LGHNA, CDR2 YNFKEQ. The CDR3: CASSQETGFGFSGNTIYF. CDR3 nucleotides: TGTGCCAGCAGCCAAGAGACAGGGTTCGGTTTTTCTGGAAACACCATATATTTT.